This T cell receptor beta chain was observed in a study of response to subunit inactivated influenza vaccine. Study-level results: Each seasonal influenza vaccination recruits few new T cells, the authors suggested.

On this clonotype itself: The antigen is not known.

Using its own MiXCR run on the RT-PCR reads, TCRdb lists one record per CDR3 protein. The top ten clones hold 11% of a sample with 500,000 to 600,000 distinct CDR3 sequences, 14% of them seen once. CDR1 SGHVS and CDR2 FNYEAQ come from the germline V gene. The V and J ends lost 5 bases and 2 bases, in that order; junction bases with no gene match: 4. This CDR3 region has 15 residues. The starting material was PBMCs from blood, obtained roughly 13 days after vaccination. V gene TRBV7-6 combines with J gene TRBJ2-3; TRBD2 matches 10 bases. This receptor was obtained from a man aged 50 to 60 who received an inactivated influenza vaccine. This chain's CDR3 is CASSIGLAVTDTQYF. DNA of the CDR3: TGTGCCAGCAGCATTGGACTAGCGGTCACAGATACGCAGTATTTT. Variable domain in full (rest from reference TRBV7-6 and TRBJ2-3): GAGVSQSPRYKVTKRGQDVALRCDPISGHVSLYWYRQALGQGPEFLTYFNYEAQQDKSGLPNDRFSAERPEGSISTLTIQRTEQRDSAMYRCASSIGLAVTDTQYFGPGTRLTVL.